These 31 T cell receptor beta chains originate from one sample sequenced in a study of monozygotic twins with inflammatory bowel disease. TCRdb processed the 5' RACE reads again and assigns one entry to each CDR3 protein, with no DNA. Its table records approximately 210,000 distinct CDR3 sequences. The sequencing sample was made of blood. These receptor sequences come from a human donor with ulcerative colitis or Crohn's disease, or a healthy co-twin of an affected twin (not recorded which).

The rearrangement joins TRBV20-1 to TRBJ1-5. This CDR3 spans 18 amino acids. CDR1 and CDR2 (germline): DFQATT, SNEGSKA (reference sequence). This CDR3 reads CSAREGSGGGLSNQPQHF.

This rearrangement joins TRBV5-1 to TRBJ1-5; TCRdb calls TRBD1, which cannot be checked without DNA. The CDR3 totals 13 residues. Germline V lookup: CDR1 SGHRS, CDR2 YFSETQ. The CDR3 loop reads CASNLGTDQPQHF.

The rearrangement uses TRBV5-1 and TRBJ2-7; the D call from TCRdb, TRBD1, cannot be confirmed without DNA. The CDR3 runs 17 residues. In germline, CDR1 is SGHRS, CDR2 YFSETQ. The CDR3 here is CASSLGLGTANSYEQYF.

Here the CDR3 reads CASSRTGSQPYNEQFF. J is TRBJ2-1 and V is TRBV19; no DNA is available, so the TRBD1 call from TCRdb remains unchecked. Per the germline V gene, CDR1 is LNHDA and CDR2 is SQIVND (reference sequence). CDR3 size: 16 residues.

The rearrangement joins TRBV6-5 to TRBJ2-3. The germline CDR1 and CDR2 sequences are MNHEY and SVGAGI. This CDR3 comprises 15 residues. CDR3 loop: CASSFGLLRTDTQYF.

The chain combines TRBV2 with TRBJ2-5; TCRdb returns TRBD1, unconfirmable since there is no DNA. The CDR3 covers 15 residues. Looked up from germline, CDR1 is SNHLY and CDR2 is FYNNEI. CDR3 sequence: CASSEADRVIETQYF.

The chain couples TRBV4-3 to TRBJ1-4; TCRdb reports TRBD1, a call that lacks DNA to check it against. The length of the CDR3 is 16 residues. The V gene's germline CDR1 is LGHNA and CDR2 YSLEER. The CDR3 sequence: CASSPIMGQEREKLFF.

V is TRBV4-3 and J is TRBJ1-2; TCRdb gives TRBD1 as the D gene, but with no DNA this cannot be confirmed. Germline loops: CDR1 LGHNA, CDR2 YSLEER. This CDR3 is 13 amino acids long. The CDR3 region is CASSQEPGHGYTF.

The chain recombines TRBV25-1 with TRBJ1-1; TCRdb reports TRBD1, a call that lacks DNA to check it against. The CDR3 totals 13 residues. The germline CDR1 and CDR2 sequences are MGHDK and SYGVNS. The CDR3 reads CASSEWAALEAFF.

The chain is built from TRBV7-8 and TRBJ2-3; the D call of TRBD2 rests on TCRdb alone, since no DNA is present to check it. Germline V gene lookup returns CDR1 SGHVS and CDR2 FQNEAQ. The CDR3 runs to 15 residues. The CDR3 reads CASSLAGTSGRAQYF.

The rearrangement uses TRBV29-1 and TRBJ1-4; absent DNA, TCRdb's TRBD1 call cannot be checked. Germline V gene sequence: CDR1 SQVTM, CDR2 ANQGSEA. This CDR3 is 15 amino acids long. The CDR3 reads CSVSGTGTTNEKLFF.

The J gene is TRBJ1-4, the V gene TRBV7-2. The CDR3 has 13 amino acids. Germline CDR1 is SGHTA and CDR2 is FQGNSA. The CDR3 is CASSFGSPEKLFF.

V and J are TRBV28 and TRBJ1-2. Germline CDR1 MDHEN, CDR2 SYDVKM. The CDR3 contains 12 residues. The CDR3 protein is CASSLREYGYTF.

The CDR3 reads CASSKVHRNVYGYTF. The chain links TRBV21-1 to TRBJ1-2; TCRdb's D call, TRBD1, is unchecked because there is no DNA. TRBV21-1 is shown as a pseudogene. CDR3 length: 15 amino acids.

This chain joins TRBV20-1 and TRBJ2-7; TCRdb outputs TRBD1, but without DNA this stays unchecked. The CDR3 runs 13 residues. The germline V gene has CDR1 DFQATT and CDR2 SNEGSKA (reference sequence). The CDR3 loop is CSRQGTSSYEQYF.

CDR3 protein: CASSEPYLGVGEQFF. V gene TRBV2 combines with J gene TRBJ2-1; TCRdb's D call, TRBD1, is unchecked because there is no DNA. This CDR3 is 15 amino acids long. CDR1 and CDR2 (germline): SNHLY, FYNNEI.

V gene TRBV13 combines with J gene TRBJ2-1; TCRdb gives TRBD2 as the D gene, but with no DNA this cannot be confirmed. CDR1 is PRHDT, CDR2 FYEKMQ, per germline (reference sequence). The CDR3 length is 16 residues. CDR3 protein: CASRGTGTSGDDEQFF.

This CDR3 is CARVSGRGRMPTEAFF. The genes are TRBV5-1 and TRBJ1-1; no DNA is available, so the TRBD1 call from TCRdb remains unchecked. Germline CDR1 is SGHRS and CDR2 is YFSETQ. CDR3 length: 16 residues.

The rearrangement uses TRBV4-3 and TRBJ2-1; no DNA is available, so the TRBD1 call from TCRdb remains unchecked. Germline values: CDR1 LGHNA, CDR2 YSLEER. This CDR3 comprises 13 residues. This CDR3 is CASSQDGGISQFF.

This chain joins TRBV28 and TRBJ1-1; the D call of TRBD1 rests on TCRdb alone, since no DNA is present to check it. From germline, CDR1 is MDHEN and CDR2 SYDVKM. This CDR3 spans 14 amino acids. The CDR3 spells CASDEGSGNTEAFF.

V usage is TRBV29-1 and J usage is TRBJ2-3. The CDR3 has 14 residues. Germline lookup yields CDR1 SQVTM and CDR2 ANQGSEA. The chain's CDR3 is CSVEKGRGTDTQYF.

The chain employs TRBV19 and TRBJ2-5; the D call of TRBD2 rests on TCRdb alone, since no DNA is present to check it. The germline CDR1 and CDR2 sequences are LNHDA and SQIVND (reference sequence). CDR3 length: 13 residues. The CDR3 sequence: CASSGPSIETQYF.

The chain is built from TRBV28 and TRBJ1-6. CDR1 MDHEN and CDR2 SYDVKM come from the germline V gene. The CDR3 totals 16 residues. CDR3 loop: CASRLDGGISNSPLHF.

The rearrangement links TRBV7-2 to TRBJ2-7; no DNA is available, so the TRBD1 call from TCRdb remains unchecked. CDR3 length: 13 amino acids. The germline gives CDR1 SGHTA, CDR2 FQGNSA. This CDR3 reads CASSLVRGAEQYF.

The CDR3 loop reads CAWSVRGFGNQPQHF. This chain links TRBV30 with TRBJ1-5; TCRdb's assignment of TRBD1 cannot be checked, as there is no DNA. The germline CDR1 and CDR2 sequences are GTSNPN and SVGIG (reference sequence). The CDR3 contains 15 residues. The full variable domain, its missing parts supplied by reference TRBV30 and TRBJ1-5, is SQTIHQWPATLVQPVGSPLSLECTVEGTSNPNLYWYRQAAGRGLQLLFYSVGIGQISSEVPQNLSASRPQDRQFILSSKKLLLSDSGFYLCAWSVRGFGNQPQHFGDGTRLSIL.

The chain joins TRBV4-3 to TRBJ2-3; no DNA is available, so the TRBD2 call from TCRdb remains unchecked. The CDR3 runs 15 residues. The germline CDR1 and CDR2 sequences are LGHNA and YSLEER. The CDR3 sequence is CASSQLSGNADTQYF.

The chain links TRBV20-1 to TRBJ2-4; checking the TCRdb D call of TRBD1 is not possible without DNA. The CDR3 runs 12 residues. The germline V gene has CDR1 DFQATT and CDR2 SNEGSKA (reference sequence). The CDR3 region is CSGRGGVNIQYF.

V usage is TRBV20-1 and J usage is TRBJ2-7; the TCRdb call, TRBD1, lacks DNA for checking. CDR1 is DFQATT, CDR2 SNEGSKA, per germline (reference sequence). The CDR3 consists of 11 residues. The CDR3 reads CSARTGGEQYF.

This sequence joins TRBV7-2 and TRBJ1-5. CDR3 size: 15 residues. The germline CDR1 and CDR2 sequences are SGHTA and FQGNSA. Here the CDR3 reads CASSLGYSGSQPQHF.

Here the CDR3 reads CASSPFSYNEQFF. The chain couples TRBV13 to TRBJ2-1. The CDR3 spans 13 residues. Germline CDR1 and CDR2: PRHDT and FYEKMQ (reference sequence). The variable domain in full, completed from reference TRBV13 and TRBJ2-1, reads AAGVIQSPRHLIKEKRETATLKCYPIPRHDTVYWYQQGPGQDPQFLISFYEKMQSDKGSIPDRFSAQQFSDYHSELNMSSLELGDSALYFCASSPFSYNEQFFGPGTRLTVL.

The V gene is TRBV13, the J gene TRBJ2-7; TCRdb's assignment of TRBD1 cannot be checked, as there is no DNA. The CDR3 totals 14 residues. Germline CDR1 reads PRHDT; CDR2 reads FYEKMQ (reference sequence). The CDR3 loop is CASSLWDNPHEQYF.